The entry that follows covers one T cell receptor beta chain sequence. Its antigen is unidentified. V lost 1 base and J 3 bases, leaving 6 bases between the germline ends. CDR1 is GTSNPN, CDR2 SVGIG, per germline (reference sequence). CDR3 length: 13 amino acids. The data were obtained in a study of vaccination and CD4 T cells after COVID-19. Cultured CD4+ T cell DNA was sequenced using the Oncomine TCR Beta short-read assay. TCRdb recomputed calls from the PCR reads with MiXCR, one row per CDR3 protein. This sample has over 5,000 distinct CDR3 sequences, with approximately 48% found just once. Specified treatment: roughly 11-day PBMC culture with coronavirus spike peptide pools or control peptides (ViraFEST assay). The medium had half its volume replaced with fresh IL-2 medium on days 3 and 7.

The gene calls are TRBV30 and TRBJ2-2; no definite D call. Source material: CD4+ T cells from blood, cultured in vitro. This receptor was obtained from a human donor who had recovered from COVID-19. The CDR3 DNA follows: TGTGCCTGGAGTGCTGGACACACCGGGGAGCTGTTTTTT. This gives the protein CAWSAGHTGELFF.